This TCR beta chain was identified during a study of control samples from healthy donors and cancer patients. The CDR3 runs 13 residues. Germline values: CDR1 MNHEY, CDR2 SVGAGI. Deletions cut 2 bases from V and 3 bases from J, with 5 bases between. Assay: immunoSEQ multiplex PCR; the TCRdb copy retains only in-frame clones and omits some. The sample shows 95,000 to 150,000 clones, roughly 87% of them seen only once. The TCR was taken from a man between 35 and 55 years old in good health. Sequencing was carried out using blood. J is TRBJ1-5 and V is TRBV6-5; D ambiguous. The CDR3: CASSYRINQPQHF. The CDR3, as DNA: TGTGCCAGCAGTTACAGAATCAATCAGCCCCAGCATTTT.